Below are 4 T cell receptor beta chains sequenced from a single sample in a study. MiXCR, run by TCRdb on the RT-PCR reads, gives a single entry per CDR3 protein. The data show almost 700,000 distinct CDR3 sequences, 14% seen once. The sequenced sample was memory CD4+ T cells from blood. These receptors originate from a female donor in good health, serving as a healthy control.

This clonotype was seen more than once but under ten times. The chain is built from TRBV2 and TRBJ2-7; D is perhaps TRBD1 or TRBD2 (5 bases each). The CDR3 contains 15 residues. The germline CDR1 and CDR2 sequences are SNHLY and FYNNEI. V lost 5 bases and J lost 5, with 19 bases in between. The CDR3 DNA sequence: TGTGCCAGCAGTTACCAAGGGACCTTCCTGAACGAGCAGTACTTC. Translated, it gives CASSYQGTFLNEQYF.

This clonotype was seen ten or more times. This rearrangement joins TRBV20-1 to TRBJ1-1; maybe TRBD1 (6 bases). Trimming shortened V by 3 bases and J by 4 bases, and 12 bases separated the two germline ends. Germline-derived CDR1 and CDR2 are DFQATT and SNEGSKA (reference sequence). The CDR3 spans 13 residues. The CDR3 is CSARMTRGTEAFF. The DNA of the CDR3 is TGCAGTGCTAGGATGACCAGGGGCACTGAAGCTTTCTTT.

In its sample, this clonotype was seen many times. This chain joins TRBV2 and TRBJ2-1; 10 bases map to TRBD2. Per the germline V gene, CDR1 is SNHLY and CDR2 is FYNNEI. Trimming took 3 bases from V and 12 from J; bases not matched to a gene: 5. CDR3 length: 13 residues. Written as DNA, the CDR3 is TGTGCCAGCAGTGACGAGCGGGAGGGCCCGCAGTTCTTC. Translated: CASSDEREGPQFF.

This clonotype was detected a few times. This rearrangement joins TRBV20-1 to TRBJ2-7; TRBD2 might be the D (6 bases). Trimming cost V 0 bases and J 1 base, with 10 bases left between them. Looked up from germline, CDR1 is DFQATT and CDR2 is SNEGSKA (reference sequence). The CDR3 contains 14 residues. Here the CDR3 reads CSAREEGRSYEQYF. CDR3 in DNA: TGCAGTGCTAGAGAGGAAGGGAGGTCCTACGAGCAGTACTTC.